This TCR beta chain emerged from a study of beta chain features in type 1 diabetes. Of the isolated RNA, all was reverse transcribed, and so the sequenced material was expressed TCRB transcripts. Repertoires were generated with immunoSEQ multiplex PCR, while TCRdb's copy carries only in-frame clones and drops some. The sample lists 150,000 or so clones, about 9.2% seen once, with approximately 0.68% in the top ten. This clone showed up just a few times. This CDR3 spans 13 amino acids. The V end was cut by 6 bases, the J end by 0 bases, with 8 bases between. Germline CDR1 is LNHDA and CDR2 is SQIVND (reference sequence).

The V call is TRBV19, the J call TRBJ2-5, with a weak D call TRBD1 (6 bases). Sample: central memory CD4+ T cells from blood. This clonotype was sampled from a man between 18 and 29 years old in good health. CDR3: CASSDRYQETQYF. The CDR3 region has the DNA TGTGCCAGTAGCGACAGGTACCAAGAGACCCAGTACTTC.